The present T cell receptor (beta chain) was sequenced within a study of memory CD4+ T cells and cytomegalovirus serostatus. Background on the study: Donors were healthy Belgian adults, 9 CMV seropositive and 24 seronegative.

The CDR3 covers 13 residues. The ends were cut back, 2 bases at V and 6 bases at J, with 8 bases in the middle. CDR1 SGHVS and CDR2 FNYEAQ come from the germline V gene. TCRdb's table, derived via immunoSEQ multiplex PCR, lists solely in-frame clones and lacks some. This sample carries tens of thousands of clones, around 83% of them seen once, and the ten largest clones take 2%. The sort gate was single viable CD3+CD4+CD8-CD45RO+ cells for memory CD4+ T cells. Donors' CMV status reflects serum IgG against pp150, pp28, p38, p52. Positive selection with CD4 microbeads enriched total CD4+ T cells. The sequence was obtained from an adult in good health and CMV-seropositive. V and J are TRBV7-6 and TRBJ1-5; unclear D gene. The sequencing input was memory CD4+ T cells from blood. This CDR3 is CASSLRVTQPQHF. CDR3 sequence (DNA): TGTGCCAGCAGCTTAAGGGTAACTCAGCCCCAGCATTTT.